Presented here are 27 T cell receptor beta chains from one specimen sequenced in a study of cytomegalovirus exposure and HLA in healthy donors. The PCR had 60 Vbeta and 13 Jbeta primers. Sequenced by immunoSEQ multiplex PCR; TCRdb stores in-frame clones only, minus some. Here the sample spans 120,000 to 150,000 clones, 79% being singletons. The sample taken for sequencing was PBMCs. These receptors were taken from a woman aged 40-49 years in good health and CMV-seropositive.

This sequence joins TRBV6-1 and TRBJ1-6; D is unresolved. CDR1 and CDR2 from the germline V gene are MNHNS and SASEGT. With 0 bases removed from V and 2 bases from J, the gap between germline ends came to 8 bases. The CDR3 loop spans 16 amino acids. CDR3: CASSEARGTYNSPLHF. The CDR3 DNA is TGTGCCAGCAGTGAAGCCCGGGGTACCTATAATTCACCCCTCCACTTT.

This rearrangement joins TRBV7-6 to TRBJ2-5, with D unresolved. CDR1 and CDR2 (germline): SGHVS, FNYEAQ. V was trimmed by 5 bases and J by 0 bases, leaving 4 bases between them. The CDR3 sequence is 12 residues long. CDR3 sequence reads: CASSQYQETQYF. The CDR3 bases are TGTGCCAGCAGCCAGTACCAAGAGACCCAGTACTTC.

This chain uses TRBV10-2 with TRBJ1-1; possibly TRBD1 for D (5 bases). V was shortened by 3 bases and J by 3 bases, with 11 bases between the two germline ends. CDR3 length: 14 amino acids. CDR1 is WSHSY, CDR2 SAAADI, per germline. In nucleotides, the CDR3 is TGCGCCAGCAGTGAAAAAGGGGCAGACACTGAAGCTTTCTTT. It encodes CASSEKGADTEAFF.

This clone occurred once. This chain connects TRBV5-6 to TRBJ2-7; tentatively, D is TRBD1 (5 bases). V was cut by 5 bases and J by 2 bases, with 17 bases left in between. Germline CDR1 reads SGHDT; CDR2 reads YYEEEE. CDR3 length: 15 amino acids. The CDR3 sequence is CASSIGSWGPYEQYF. CDR3 in DNA: TGTGCCAGCAGTATTGGGTCCTGGGGCCCCTACGAGCAGTACTTC.

The chain recombines TRBV27 with TRBJ2-7; TRBD1 might be the D (6 bases). CDR1 MNHEY and CDR2 SMNVEV come from the germline V gene (reference sequence). There are 14 residues in the CDR3. V was cut by 10 bases and J by 2 bases, with 18 bases left in between. The CDR3 DNA is TGTGCCACCCAAGTCGGCAGGGGAACCTACGAGCAGTACTTC. Its protein product is CATQVGRGTYEQYF.

CDR3 in amino acids: CASTIWSSWPFF. The CDR3 coding sequence is TGTGCCAGCACCATATGGTCCTCATGGCCTTTCTTT. The chain recombines TRBV2 with TRBJ1-1; the D is unclear. The germline V gene encodes CDR1 SNHLY and CDR2 FYNNEI. The length of the CDR3 is 12 residues. V lost 7 bases and J lost 12, with 18 bases in between.

The CDR3 sequence: CASSRTGTPQETQYF. The DNA for the CDR3 is TGTGCCAGCAGTCGAACCGGGACTCCTCAAGAGACCCAGTACTTC. V usage is TRBV6-5 and J usage is TRBJ2-5, with D possibly being TRBD2 (6 bases). This CDR3 spans 15 amino acids. V lost 5 bases and J 2 bases, leaving 15 bases between the germline ends. The germline gives CDR1 MNHEY, CDR2 SVGAGI.

The chain recombines TRBV19 with TRBJ2-7, with D tentatively TRBD2 (5 bases). The CDR3 extends over 15 amino acids. Trimming took 1 base from V and 2 from J, leaving 12 bases between them. Germline assignment: CDR1 LNHDA and CDR2 SQIVND (reference sequence). The CDR3 is CASSIAPSGTYEQYF. In DNA form, the CDR3 reads TGTGCCAGTAGTATAGCCCCCTCGGGGACCTACGAGCAGTACTTC.

This sequence joins TRBV7-9 and TRBJ1-1; possible D gene TRBD1, 5 bases. This CDR3 is built from 14 residues. CDR1 and CDR2 (germline): SEHNR, FQNEAQ (reference sequence). V was clipped by 1 base and J by 3 bases, with 9 bases between them. The CDR3 nucleotides are TGTGCCAGCAGCTTAGGTGGGGCGGACACTGAAGCTTTCTTT. Protein sequence: CASSLGGADTEAFF.

The V call is TRBV6-5, the J call TRBJ1-2; 7 nucleotides line up with TRBD1. The CDR3 length is 15 residues. J lost 7 bases, V lost 0 bases, and 8 bases had no gene match. Germline CDR1 and CDR2: MNHEY and SVGAGI. The CDR3 sequence is CASSYSTGYSCGYTF. In nucleotides, the CDR3 is TGTGCCAGCAGTTACTCGACAGGGTACTCCTGTGGCTACACCTTC.

The J gene is TRBJ2-5, the V gene TRBV4-1; D remains unclear. The closer fit of TRBJ2-7 to the DNA end suggests the J call may be wrong. Germline V gives CDR1 MGHRA, CDR2 YSYEKL. This CDR3 region has 13 residues. The CDR3 loop is CASSLASPYEQYF. CDR3 sequence (DNA): TGCGCCAGCAGCCTAGCCAGTCCCTACGAGCAGTACTTC.

The chain is built from TRBV9 and TRBJ2-7, with D perhaps TRBD1 (6 bases). The V end lost 3 bases, the J end lost 0 bases, and 13 bases lay between the germline ends. CDR1 SGDLS and CDR2 YYNGEE come from the germline V gene. This CDR3 has 15 residues. The CDR3 spells CASSGGQSPSYEQYF. The CDR3 bases are TGTGCCAGCAGCGGTGGACAGTCCCCCTCCTACGAGCAGTACTTC.

The rearrangement uses TRBV27 and TRBJ1-2, with 9 nucleotides matching TRBD1. The CDR3 length is 14 residues. Germline CDR1 reads MNHEY; CDR2 reads SMNVEV (reference sequence). The J segment lost 7 bases and the V segment lost 5 bases, leaving 8 bases of the junction unmatched. The CDR3 nucleotides read TGTGCCAGCAGTCTCGGACAGGGGTTAGGTGGCTACACCTTC. Translation: CASSLGQGLGGYTF.

CDR3 sequence (DNA): TGCGCCAGCAGCTTGGGGGATGCCGGGGTGGACGAGCAGTACTTC. Translating gives CASSLGDAGVDEQYF. This sequence joins TRBV5-1 and TRBJ2-5; TRBD2 is a possible D gene (5 bases). The J call is uncertain, as TRBJ2-7 better fits the DNA end. CDR1 is SGHRS, CDR2 YFSETQ, per germline. This CDR3 region has 15 residues.

The chain links TRBV19 to TRBJ2-2; TRBD1 matches 10 bases. Losses at the gene ends were 7 bases for V and 4 bases for J; bases not matched to a gene: 6. Per the germline V gene, CDR1 is LNHDA and CDR2 is SQIVND (reference sequence). The CDR3 extends over 15 amino acids. CDR3 DNA sequence: TGTGCCAGTAAAATTGGGACAGGGGTCACCGGGGAGCTGTTTTTT. It is translated as CASKIGTGVTGELFF.

The chain couples TRBV5-1 to TRBJ1-6; 8 nucleotides line up with TRBD1. The ends lost 0 bases at V and 5 bases at J; junction bases unmatched: 1. The CDR3 is made up of 15 amino acids. Germline-derived CDR1 and CDR2 are SGHRS and YFSETQ. The CDR3 coding sequence is TGCGCCAGCAGCTTGGTGGGACAGGATAATTCACCCCTCCACTTT. Translating it yields CASSLVGQDNSPLHF.

The rearrangement joins TRBV6-5 to TRBJ2-7, with 10 bases identical to TRBD1. This CDR3 spans 15 amino acids. In germline, CDR1 is MNHEY, CDR2 SVGAGI. Trimming at V came to 6 bases and at J to 3 bases, leaving 8 bases not matched to a gene. CDR3 coding DNA: TGTGCCAGCAGCTCAACCGGGACAGGGGACTACGAGCAGTACTTC. Protein: CASSSTGTGDYEQYF.

This chain joins TRBV5-6 and TRBJ1-3; 7 nucleotides match TRBD1. This CDR3 has 16 residues. The V and J ends lost 3 bases and 4 bases, in that order; junction bases with no gene match: 10. The germline CDR1 and CDR2 sequences are SGHDT and YYEEEE. CDR3 coding DNA: TGTGCCAGCAGCTCGACAGGGTTTAACTACGGAAACACCATATATTTT. Protein: CASSSTGFNYGNTIYF. The full variable domain, in which reference TRBV5-6 and TRBJ1-3 provide the parts outside the CDR3, is DAGVTQSPTHLIKTRGQQVTLRCSPKSGHDTVSWYQQALGQGPQFIFQYYEEEERQRGNFPDRFSGHQFPNYSSELNVNALLLGDSALYLCASSSTGFNYGNTIYFGEGSWLTVV.

The J gene is TRBJ1-4, the V gene TRBV4-2; the match to TRBD1 covers 8 bases. The length of the CDR3 is 16 residues. Trimming removed 3 bases from V and 8 bases from J; junction bases left unmatched: 11. CDR1 and CDR2 from the germline V gene are LGHNA and YNFKEQ. The CDR3 DNA is TGTGCCAGCAGCCAGGTCTTCGGACAGGGCTACGAAAAACTGTTTTTT. Translating gives CASSQVFGQGYEKLFF.

The chain links TRBV19 to TRBJ1-2; 8 bases are shared with TRBD1. CDR3 length: 14 residues. Germline V gives CDR1 LNHDA, CDR2 SQIVND (reference sequence). Germline trimming cut 9 bases from V and 4 bases from J; bases unmatched to any gene: 10. The CDR3, as DNA: TGTGCCAGCGGGCAGGGGGCCGGTCGCTATGGCTACACCTTC. The encoded protein is CASGQGAGRYGYTF.

This chain links TRBV2 with TRBJ1-1; TRBD1 matches 8 bases. Trimming removed 6 bases from V and 1 base from J; junction bases left unmatched: 4. This CDR3 comprises 14 residues. Germline V gene sequence: CDR1 SNHLY, CDR2 FYNNEI. The CDR3: CASSFTGGNTEAFF. In nucleotides, the CDR3 is TGTGCCAGCAGCTTTACAGGGGGGAACACTGAAGCTTTCTTT. Using reference TRBV2 and TRBJ1-1 for the parts outside the CDR3, the full variable domain is EPEVTQTPSHQVTQMGQEVILRCVPISNHLYFYWYRQILGQKVEFLVSFYNNEISEKSEIFDDQFSVERPDGSNFTLKIRSTKLEDSAMYFCASSFTGGNTEAFFGQGTRLTVV.

The chain joins TRBV23-1 to TRBJ2-5; 7 nucleotides agree with TRBD1. TRBV23-1 qualifies as an ORF whose function is uncertain. V dropped 11 bases and J dropped 5; count of bases not matched to a gene: 14. The CDR3 has 14 amino acids. This CDR3 is CAGSRQGQGETQYF. CDR3 DNA: TGCGCCGGGTCGCGACAGGGCCAAGGGGAGACCCAGTACTTC.

The chain joins TRBV6-1 to TRBJ2-7; maybe TRBD2 (6 bases). V lost 4 bases and J lost 5, with 21 bases in between. Per germline, CDR1 MNHNS and CDR2 SASEGT. The CDR3 is made up of 16 amino acids. The CDR3 reads CASSGPRGGLGHEQYF. The CDR3 nucleotides are TGTGCCAGCAGTGGTCCACGAGGAGGGCTGGGACACGAGCAGTACTTC.

J is TRBJ1-2 and V is TRBV29-1; 7 positions match TRBD1. The V gene end was trimmed by 6 bases and the J gene end by 2 bases; junction bases not matched to a gene: 9. There are 14 residues in the CDR3. Germline CDR1 is SQVTM and CDR2 is ANQGSEA. In DNA form, the CDR3 reads TGCAGCGTGGGCCGGGACAGAGAAAACTATGGCTACACCTTC. Translation: CSVGRDRENYGYTF.

The chain combines TRBV28 with TRBJ2-3; 7 bases map to TRBD1. Germline V gene data show CDR1 as MDHEN and CDR2 as SYDVKM. The CDR3 consists of 15 residues. J gave up 4 bases and V 1 base, and 5 bases lay outside the gene matches. The CDR3 DNA sequence: TGTGCCAGCAGTTTATCCGACAGGGTGGCAGATACGCAGTATTTT. This gives the protein CASSLSDRVADTQYF.

The chain employs TRBV2 and TRBJ1-1; D is possibly TRBD1 (5 bases). Germline lookup yields CDR1 SNHLY and CDR2 FYNNEI. The CDR3 covers 12 residues. Between the trimmed V and J ends, which lost 3 bases and 6 bases, there was a span of 8 bases. The CDR3 DNA is TGTGCCAGCAGTGAGGGGGGACCTGAAGCTTTCTTT. Protein product: CASSEGGPEAFF.

The genes are TRBV5-6 and TRBJ2-4, with D perhaps matching TRBD1 (6 bases). Germline V lookup: CDR1 SGHDT, CDR2 YYEEEE. This CDR3 region has 14 residues. Trimming took 5 bases from V and 3 from J, leaving 12 bases between them. CDR3 loop: CASSYTGSKNIQYF. The CDR3 coding sequence is TGTGCCAGCAGTTACACAGGGAGCAAAAACATTCAGTACTTC.